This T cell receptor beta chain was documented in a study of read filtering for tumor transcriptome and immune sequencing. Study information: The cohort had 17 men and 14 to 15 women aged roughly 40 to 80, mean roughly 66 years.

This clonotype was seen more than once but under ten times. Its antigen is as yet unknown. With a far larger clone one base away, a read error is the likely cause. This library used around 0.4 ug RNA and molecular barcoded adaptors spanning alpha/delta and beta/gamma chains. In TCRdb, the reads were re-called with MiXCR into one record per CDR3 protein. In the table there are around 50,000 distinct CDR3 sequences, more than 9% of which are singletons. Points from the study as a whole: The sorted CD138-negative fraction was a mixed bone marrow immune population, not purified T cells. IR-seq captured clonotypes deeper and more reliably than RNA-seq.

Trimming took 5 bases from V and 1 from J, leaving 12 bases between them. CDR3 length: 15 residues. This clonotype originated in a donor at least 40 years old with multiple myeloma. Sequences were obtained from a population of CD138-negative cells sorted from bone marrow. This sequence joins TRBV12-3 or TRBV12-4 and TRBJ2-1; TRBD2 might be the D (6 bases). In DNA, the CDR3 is TGTGCCAGCAGTGAAGGCGGGGTATCCTACAATGAGCAGTTCTTC. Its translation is CASSEGGVSYNEQFF.